This T cell receptor (beta chain) stems from a study of blood T cell repertoires in COVID-19. The wider study: The United States, Italy and Spain were the sources of the acute and convalescent COVID-19 samples. PBMCs, B-cell-depleted T cells, or T cells were the source of the cDNA or gDNA that made up the material.

As originally analysed: Reference gene primers were amplified, and this amplification served to estimate nucleated cell counts. Some clones are missing from TCRdb's copy, which holds only in-frame ones; the method was immunoSEQ multiplex PCR. That table furnishes V, J and clone size, whereas the DNA furnished D and trimming. This table has tens of thousands of clones, over 70% appearing once. CDR3 length: 15 residues. Germline values: CDR1 MDHEN, CDR2 SYDVKM. The V and J ends lost 6 bases and 7 bases, in that order; junction bases with no gene match: 8. The TCR was taken from a human donor in a cohort sampled during active COVID-19. Sequencing input: peripheral blood. The rearrangement uses TRBV28 and TRBJ2-1; 11 bases are shared with TRBD2. This CDR3 is CASSELAGVENEQFF. The CDR3 DNA is TGTGCCAGCAGCGAACTAGCGGGAGTTGAGAATGAGCAGTTCTTC.